This T cell receptor (beta chain) was identified in a study of persistence of HIV-infected CD4 T cells. Study results and caveats: Antigen-responding cells were enriched for degenerate expanded CDR3beta sequences. Rare CMV-responding cells carrying HIV-1 proviruses were not analyzed separately for TCR.

An overlapping HIV-1 Gag peptide pool stimulated these cells at about 0.94 ug/peptide/mL. Sorting of responding CD4+ T cells relied on upregulated CD40 ligand together with CD69. Stimulated PBMCs had first been depleted of CD8+ T cells. About this clone: Its antigen is currently unknown.

Germline V CDR1 and CDR2: LNHDA, SQIVND (reference sequence). Deletions cut 5 bases from V and 0 bases from J, with 16 bases between. This CDR3 comprises 16 residues. Sequencing used immunoSEQ version 4 in survey mode. Profiling relied on immunoSEQ multiplex PCR, and the TCRdb table lists in-frame clones only, not all of them. The table shows several thousand clones, with around 82% occurring only once. The sequence was obtained from an adult woman with HIV who was CMV-seropositive. The specimen comprised CD4+ T cells sorted from PBMCs after 18-hour stimulation, sampled from a patient who received antiretroviral therapy. The chain couples TRBV19 to TRBJ1-2; TRBD1 might be the D (6 bases). The DNA for the CDR3 is TGTGCCAGTAGTTCAGGCGGGACAAAAGCTAACTATGGCTACACCTTC. It encodes CASSSGGTKANYGYTF. Full variable domain (outside the CDR3, taken from reference TRBV19 and TRBJ1-2): DGGITQSPKYLFRKEGQNVTLSCEQNLNHDAMYWYRQDPGQGLRLIYYSQIVNDFQKGDIAEGYSVSREKKESFPLTVTSAQKNPTAFYLCASSSGGTKANYGYTFGSGTRLTVV.